The 21 T cell receptor beta chains listed next were all sequenced from one sample in a study of PD-1 blockade in classical Hodgkin lymphoma. The assay was immunoSEQ multiplex PCR, and TCRdb's table has in-frame clones only and misses some. The sample has about 89,000 clones, 90% seen once. This sample's time point: cycle 4 day 1 (C4D1), after around six weeks of nivolumab. Every single patient, without exception, relapsed after autologous stem cell transplantation, and brentuximab vedotin exposure varied. This specimen was peripheral blood mononuclear cells (PBMCs), taken before the fourth cycle of nivolumab. Every receptor here comes from a human donor with classical Hodgkin lymphoma.

The chain joins TRBV11-3 to TRBJ2-1; tentatively, D is TRBD2 (5 bases). The CDR3 has 16 residues. The V gene lost 3 bases and the J gene lost 2 bases, with 14 bases spanning the gap. The germline CDR1 and CDR2 sequences are SGHNT and YENEEA. The CDR3 DNA reads as TGTGCCAGCAGCTTGGGAGCGGACCCTACCTACAATGAGCAGTTCTTC. It translates to CASSLGADPTYNEQFF. Complete variable domain (other parts from reference TRBV11-3 and TRBJ2-1): EAGVVQSPRYKIIEKKQPVAFWCNPISGHNTLYWYLQNLGQGPELLIRYENEEAVDDSQLPKDRFSAERLKGVDSTLKIQPAELGDSAVYLCASSLGADPTYNEQFFGPGTRLTVL.

To note about this clone: An end of the junction differs from the germline gene, which may be a read error. The chain couples TRBV7-6 to TRBJ2-2; D gene unclear. There are 15 residues in the CDR3. CDR1 is SGHVS and CDR2 is FNYEAQ in the germline V gene. For the CDR3, the DNA is TGCCTGACGGGCAGGCTTCACCCCCACACCGGGGAGCTGTTTTTT. The encoded protein is CLTGRLHPHTGELFF.

This rearrangement joins TRBV6-1 to TRBJ1-2; D not resolved. CDR3 size: 15 residues. Germline loops: CDR1 MNHNS, CDR2 SASEGT. V was cut by 0 bases and J by 2 bases, with 10 bases left in between. DNA of the CDR3: TGTGCCAGCAGTGAAGCCCTGGTATTAAACTATGGCTACACCTTC. Its protein product is CASSEALVLNYGYTF.

The rearrangement joins TRBV10-1 to TRBJ2-7; D is undetermined. CDR1 is WNHNN, CDR2 SYGVQD, per germline (reference sequence). The CDR3 loop spans 12 amino acids. Trimming shortened V by 0 bases and J by 5 bases, and 5 bases separated the two germline ends. The DNA of the CDR3 is TGCGCCAGCAGTGAGTCGATAAACGAGCAGTACTTC. Translation: CASSESINEQYF.

The chain joins TRBV2 to TRBJ2-2; 14 bases fit TRBD2. The CDR3 covers 17 residues. Germline CDR1 is SNHLY and CDR2 is FYNNEI. After removal of 7 bases from V and 7 bases from J, the junction contained 11 bases not matched to a gene. Here the CDR3 reads CASNRGLAGAWGGELFF. The CDR3 nucleotides are TGTGCCAGCAATAGGGGACTAGCGGGGGCCTGGGGCGGGGAGCTGTTTTTT.

The J gene is TRBJ1-1, the V gene TRBV11-3; the match to TRBD1 covers 10 bases. The trim removed 1 base at V and 0 bases at J, leaving 5 bases unmatched. The CDR3 has 17 residues. The V gene's germline CDR1 is SGHNT and CDR2 YENEEA. This chain's CDR3 is CASSLGIGQGVNTEAFF. The CDR3 bases are TGTGCCAGCAGCTTAGGGATTGGACAGGGGGTGAACACTGAAGCTTTCTTT. The full variable domain, in which reference TRBV11-3 and TRBJ1-1 provide the parts outside the CDR3, is EAGVVQSPRYKIIEKKQPVAFWCNPISGHNTLYWYLQNLGQGPELLIRYENEEAVDDSQLPKDRFSAERLKGVDSTLKIQPAELGDSAVYLCASSLGIGQGVNTEAFFGQGTRLTVV.

The chain links TRBV4-3 to TRBJ2-1; 10 bases are a match to TRBD1. CDR3 size: 18 residues. V dropped 1 base and J dropped 6; count of bases not matched to a gene: 12. Looked up from germline, CDR1 is LGHNA and CDR2 is YSLEER. CDR3 region: CASSQGSRAGTGVNEQFF. CDR3 in DNA: TGCGCCAGCAGCCAAGGATCTAGAGCCGGGACAGGGGTCAATGAGCAGTTCTTC.

The chain recombines TRBV19 with TRBJ2-1, with a tentative D call TRBD2 (7 bases). The CDR3 runs 15 residues. Trimming removed 5 bases from V and 4 bases from J, with 15 bases in between. Germline CDR1 and CDR2: LNHDA and SQIVND (reference sequence). The CDR3 DNA reads as TGTGCCAGTAGTCTATCGGGGGGCTTATACAATGAGCAGTTCTTC. This encodes CASSLSGGLYNEQFF.

The rearrangement joins TRBV15 to TRBJ2-4, with D perhaps TRBD1 (5 bases). The CDR3 extends over 15 amino acids. Germline CDR1 is LNHNV and CDR2 is YYDKDF (reference sequence). V was trimmed by 2 bases and J by 2 bases, leaving 10 bases between them. The CDR3 sequence is CATSRTPGSKNIQYF. The CDR3 DNA is TGTGCCACCAGCAGAACCCCAGGGTCCAAAAACATTCAGTACTTC.

This clone is a singleton in its sample. The rearrangement joins TRBV5-1 to TRBJ2-7, with 12 bases lining up with TRBD2. This CDR3 has 15 residues. The junction had 6 bases not matched to a gene; V was cut back by 4 bases and J by 4 bases. Germline V gene sequence: CDR1 SGHRS, CDR2 YFSETQ. CDR3 loop: CASSPGTSGGYEQYF. Written as DNA, the CDR3 is TGCGCCAGCAGCCCGGGTACTAGCGGGGGGTACGAGCAGTACTTC. The variable domain in full, completed from reference TRBV5-1 and TRBJ2-7, reads KAGVTQTPRYLIKTRGQQVTLSCSPISGHRSVSWYQQTPGQGLQFLFEYFSETQRNKGNFPGRFSGRQFSNSRSEMNVSTLELGDSALYLCASSPGTSGGYEQYFGPGTRLTVT.

This chain uses TRBV5-1 with TRBJ1-2, with 8 bases aligning to TRBD1. The CDR3 runs to 14 residues. The junction had 6 bases not matched to a gene; V was cut back by 0 bases and J by 8 bases. Per the germline V gene, CDR1 is SGHRS and CDR2 is YFSETQ. CDR3 DNA sequence: TGCGCCAGCAGCTTGGGACAGGGGCTACGAGGCTACACCTTC. Translating it yields CASSLGQGLRGYTF.

As concerns this clone: Other DNA sequences from this sample encode an identical CDR3 as well. The J gene is TRBJ1-1, the V gene TRBV7-9, with TRBD1 identical over 7 bases. The CDR3 has 12 residues. V was clipped by 11 bases and J by 4 bases; unmatched bases: 7. The germline CDR1 and CDR2 sequences are SEHNR and FQNEAQ (reference sequence). The CDR3, as DNA: TGTGCCGACAGGGTCGGAGGCACTGAAGCTTTCTTT. Its protein product is CADRVGGTEAFF. The full variable domain, with the rest looked up from reference TRBV7-9 and TRBJ1-1, is DTGVSQNPRHKITKRGQNVTFRCDPISEHNRLYWYRQTLGQGPEFLTYFQNEAQLEKSRLLSDRFSAERPKGSFSTLEIQRTEQGDSAMYLCADRVGGTEAFFGQGTRLTVV.

In this sample, this clone turned up once. The chain has TRBV13 and TRBJ1-1, with D uncertain. Germline CDR1 and CDR2: PRHDT and FYEKMQ (reference sequence). V shed 5 bases and J shed 1 base, with 14 bases lying between them. The CDR3 covers 15 residues. The CDR3: CASSPSGGRNTEAFF. The CDR3, as DNA: TGTGCCAGCAGCCCTTCCGGAGGGAGGAACACTGAAGCTTTCTTT.

The chain employs TRBV30 and TRBJ1-1; D is undetermined. CDR1 and CDR2 from the germline V gene are GTSNPN and SVGIG (reference sequence). V was cut by 5 bases and J by 1 base, with 14 bases left in between. The CDR3 extends over 14 amino acids. The CDR3 is CAWEPRGRNTEAFF. For the CDR3, the DNA is TGTGCCTGGGAACCACGAGGACGGAACACTGAAGCTTTCTTT.

The chain recombines TRBV7-2 with TRBJ2-5; D is perhaps TRBD1 or TRBD2 (6 bases each). Germline V gene lookup returns CDR1 SGHTA and CDR2 FQGNSA. Trimming pared 1 base from V and 4 bases from J, leaving 25 bases between. This CDR3 is 19 amino acids long. The CDR3 DNA is TGTGCCAGCAGCTTAGGGGGCTGGCAGGGGACTTTAGTGGGAGAGACCCAGTACTTC. Translating gives CASSLGGWQGTLVGETQYF.

A single count supports this clone. The chain combines TRBV29-1 with TRBJ2-3; the D gene is possibly TRBD2 (6 bases). Germline CDR1 SQVTM, CDR2 ANQGSEA. Trimming stripped 7 bases from V and 3 bases from J, with 26 bases between. The CDR3 has 17 amino acids. CDR3 amino acids: CSDRKGSGSGKTDTQYF. The DNA of the CDR3 is TGCAGCGACCGGAAGGGTAGCGGTTCGGGAAAGACAGATACGCAGTATTTT.

This chain links TRBV11-2 with TRBJ2-7; D might be TRBD1 (5 bases). Per germline, CDR1 SGHAT and CDR2 FQNNGV. V was clipped by 5 bases and J by 2 bases, with 13 bases between them. The CDR3 is 14 residues long. The CDR3 loop is CASSRPQGPYEQYF. The CDR3 DNA is TGTGCCAGCAGCAGACCGCAGGGCCCCTACGAGCAGTACTTC.

V usage is TRBV4-3 and J usage is TRBJ2-1; D gene unclear. This CDR3 region has 11 residues. Trimming cost V 3 bases and J 10 bases, with 7 bases left between them. The germline V gene has CDR1 LGHNA and CDR2 YSLEER. DNA of the CDR3: TGCGCCAGCAGCCAGGACGAAGAGCAGTTCTTC. It encodes CASSQDEEQFF.

The V call is TRBV5-6, the J call TRBJ1-2, with D perhaps matching TRBD1 (5 bases). Between the trimmed V and J ends, which lost 0 bases and 1 base, there was a span of 13 bases. In germline, CDR1 is SGHDT, CDR2 YYEEEE. This CDR3 is built from 16 residues. The CDR3 is CASSLASWGNNYGYTF. The CDR3 region has the DNA TGTGCCAGCAGCTTGGCGAGCTGGGGGAATAACTATGGCTACACCTTC.

This chain links TRBV7-2 with TRBJ1-2; D unresolved. The CDR3 spans 13 residues. Germline values: CDR1 SGHTA, CDR2 FQGNSA. Trimming cost V 5 bases and J 2 bases, with 9 bases left between them. The CDR3 protein is CASSETWNYGYTF. CDR3 sequence (DNA): TGTGCCAGCAGCGAGACATGGAACTATGGCTACACCTTC.

This chain uses TRBV20-1 with TRBJ2-5; D gene unclear. CDR3 length: 11 residues. Per the germline V gene, CDR1 is DFQATT and CDR2 is SNEGSKA (reference sequence). The V end lost 5 bases, the J end lost 2 bases, and 6 bases lay between the germline ends. For the CDR3, the DNA is TGCAGTGCTCGGGTTCAAGAGACCCAGTACTTC. Amino acids: CSARVQETQYF.